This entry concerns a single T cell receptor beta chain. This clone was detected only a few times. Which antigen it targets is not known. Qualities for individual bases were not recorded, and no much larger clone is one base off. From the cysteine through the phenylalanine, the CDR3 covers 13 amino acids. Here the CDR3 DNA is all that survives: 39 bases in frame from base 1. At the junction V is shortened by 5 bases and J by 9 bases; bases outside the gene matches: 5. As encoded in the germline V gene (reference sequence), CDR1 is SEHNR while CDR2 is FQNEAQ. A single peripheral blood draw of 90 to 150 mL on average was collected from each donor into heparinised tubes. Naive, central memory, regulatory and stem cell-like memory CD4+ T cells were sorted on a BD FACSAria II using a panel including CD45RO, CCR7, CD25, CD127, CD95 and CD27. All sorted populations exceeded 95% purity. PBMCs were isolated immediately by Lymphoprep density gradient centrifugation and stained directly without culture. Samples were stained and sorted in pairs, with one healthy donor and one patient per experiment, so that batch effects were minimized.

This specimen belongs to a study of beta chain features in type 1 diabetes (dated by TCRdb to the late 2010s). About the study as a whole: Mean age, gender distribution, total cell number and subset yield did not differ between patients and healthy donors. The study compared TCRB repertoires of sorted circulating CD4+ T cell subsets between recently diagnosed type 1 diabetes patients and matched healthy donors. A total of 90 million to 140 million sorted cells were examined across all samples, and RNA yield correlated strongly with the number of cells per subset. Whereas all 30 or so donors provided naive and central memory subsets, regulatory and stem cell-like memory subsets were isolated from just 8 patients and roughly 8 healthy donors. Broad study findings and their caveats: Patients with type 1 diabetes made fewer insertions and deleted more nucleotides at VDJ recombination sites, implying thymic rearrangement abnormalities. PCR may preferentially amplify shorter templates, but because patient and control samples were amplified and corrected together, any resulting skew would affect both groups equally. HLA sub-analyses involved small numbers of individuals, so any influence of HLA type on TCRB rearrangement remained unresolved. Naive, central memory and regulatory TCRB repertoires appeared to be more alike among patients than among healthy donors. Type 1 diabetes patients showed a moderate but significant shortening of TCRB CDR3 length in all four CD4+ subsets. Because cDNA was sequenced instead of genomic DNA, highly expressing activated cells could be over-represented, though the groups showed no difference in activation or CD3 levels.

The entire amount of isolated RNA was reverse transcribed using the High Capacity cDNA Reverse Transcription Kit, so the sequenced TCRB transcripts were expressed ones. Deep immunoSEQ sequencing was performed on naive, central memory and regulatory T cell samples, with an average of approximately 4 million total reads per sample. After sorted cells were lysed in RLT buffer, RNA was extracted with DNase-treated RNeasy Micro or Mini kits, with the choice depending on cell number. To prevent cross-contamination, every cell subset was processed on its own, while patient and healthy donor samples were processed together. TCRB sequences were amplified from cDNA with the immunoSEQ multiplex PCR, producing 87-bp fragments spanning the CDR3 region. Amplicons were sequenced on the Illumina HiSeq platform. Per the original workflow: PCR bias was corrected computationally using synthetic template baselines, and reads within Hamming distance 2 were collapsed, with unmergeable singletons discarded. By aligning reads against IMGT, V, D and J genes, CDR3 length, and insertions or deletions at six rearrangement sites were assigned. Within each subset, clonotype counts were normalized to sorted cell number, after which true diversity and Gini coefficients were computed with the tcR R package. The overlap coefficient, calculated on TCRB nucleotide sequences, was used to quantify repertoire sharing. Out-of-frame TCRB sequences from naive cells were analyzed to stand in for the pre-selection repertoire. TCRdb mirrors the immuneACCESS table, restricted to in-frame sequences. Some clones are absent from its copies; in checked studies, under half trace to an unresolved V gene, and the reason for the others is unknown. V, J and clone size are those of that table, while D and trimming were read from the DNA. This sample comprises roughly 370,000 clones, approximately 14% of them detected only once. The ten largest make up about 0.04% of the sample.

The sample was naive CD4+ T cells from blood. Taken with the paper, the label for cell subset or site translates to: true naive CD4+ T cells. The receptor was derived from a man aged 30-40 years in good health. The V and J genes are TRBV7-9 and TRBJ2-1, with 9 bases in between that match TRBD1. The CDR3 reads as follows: CASSQTGGAEQFF. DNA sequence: TGTGCCAGCAGCCAGACAGGGGGAGCTGAGCAGTTCTTC.